The 6 T cell receptor beta chains listed next were all sequenced from one sample in a study of response to subunit inactivated influenza vaccine. Via MiXCR, TCRdb re-called the RT-PCR reads, giving one row per CDR3 protein. The sample lists roughly 650,000 distinct CDR3 sequences, 15% to 18% occurring once. The sequencing used PBMCs from blood, collected roughly 12 days after vaccination. The receptors stem from a man over 45 who received an inactivated influenza vaccine.

This clonotype came up a few times. The CDR3 DNA reads as TGTGCCAGCAGCGGCACGGGAGTGTCCCCCAATACGCAGTATTTT. Translating it yields CASSGTGVSPNTQYF. The V and J genes are TRBV9 and TRBJ2-3, with D possibly TRBD2 on 6 matching bases. V was trimmed by 3 bases and J by 7 bases, leaving 18 bases between them. Germline CDR1 and CDR2: SGDLS and YYNGEE. The CDR3 sequence is 15 residues long.

This clonotype turned up a few times. The rearrangement uses TRBV28 and TRBJ2-7; TRBD2 matches 7 bases. The CDR3 has 17 residues. Trimming took 6 bases from V and 3 from J; bases not matched to a gene: 17. CDR1 is MDHEN, CDR2 SYDVKM, per germline. CDR3 bases: TGTGCCAGCAGCTCAACCCCCCCGACTAGCTGGTTCTACGAGCAGTACTTC. Its translation is CASSSTPPTSWFYEQYF.

The rearrangement links TRBV27 to TRBJ2-1, with 14 bases that match TRBD2. The germline CDR1 and CDR2 sequences are MNHEY and SMNVEV (reference sequence). The CDR3 runs 15 residues. J lost 7 bases, V lost 4 bases, and 3 bases had no gene match. The CDR3: CASSWGLAGVNEQFF. The CDR3 DNA reads as TGTGCCAGCAGTTGGGGACTAGCGGGAGTGAATGAGCAGTTCTTC.

This rearrangement joins TRBV7-3 to TRBJ1-1; TRBD1 is a possible D gene (6 bases). The germline V gene has CDR1 SGHTA and CDR2 FQGTGA. Trimming pared 1 base from V and 6 bases from J, leaving 15 bases between. The CDR3 length is 15 residues. Here the CDR3 DNA reads TGTGCCAGCAGCTTAATGCCGGGGGCGAGCGCTGAAGCTTTCTTT. It translates to CASSLMPGASAEAFF.

There are a few counts of this clonotype. The chain couples TRBV10-3 to TRBJ2-4; 10 nucleotides align to TRBD1. CDR3 size: 16 residues. Unmatched junction bases numbered 6, after V lost 3 bases and J lost 4 bases. Germline V lookup: CDR1 ENHRY, CDR2 SYGVKD. CDR3 sequence: CAISDSGQGNKNIQYF. In DNA, the CDR3 is TGTGCCATCAGTGATTCGGGACAGGGGAATAAAAACATTCAGTACTTC.

The chain couples TRBV4-3 to TRBJ1-1; D is unclear. The germline V gene encodes CDR1 LGHNA and CDR2 YSLEER. With 3 bases removed from V and 4 bases from J, the gap between germline ends came to 18 bases. This CDR3 region has 16 residues. CDR3 protein: CASSHLTRAGGTEAFF. Here the CDR3 DNA reads TGCGCCAGCAGCCATCTCACCAGAGCAGGCGGCACTGAAGCTTTCTTT.